The source of this T cell receptor beta chain is a study of blood T cell repertoires in COVID-19. The participants were between about 18 and 90 years old and came from 24 US areas. Donors in Cohort 3 counted as recovered after two negative PCRs, clearance, or symptom resolution. CDR3 length equals 13 residues. CDR1 is LGHDT and CDR2 is YNNKEL in the germline V gene (reference sequence). Trimming at V came to 11 bases and at J to 7 bases, leaving 10 bases not matched to a gene. Sequencing was performed with immunoSEQ multiplex PCR; in TCRdb, only in-frame clones are kept and a portion is missing. This table holds about 310,000 clones, 75% to 90% found once.

V is TRBV3-1 (or the pseudogene TRBV3-2) and J is TRBJ1-4; 7 bases line up with TRBD1. Material for sequencing was PBMCs or T cells enriched from blood (not recorded which). This sequence originates from a woman between 40 and 55 years old who had recovered from COVID-19. The CDR3 here is CAYRGLEGEKLFF. The CDR3 DNA reads TGTGCCTACAGGGGACTAGAAGGTGAAAAACTGTTTTTT.